The sequence of this T cell receptor beta chain was determined in a study of T cells in Graves' hyperthyroidism and ophthalmopathy (dated by TCRdb to the late 2010s). Study-level background: Peripheral blood was collected at initial diagnosis, before any treatment. TCR V-J signatures able to tell the groups apart were searched for in a discovery cohort of about a hundred patients, of whom 43 had Graves' ophthalmopathy and 57 had stable Graves' hyperthyroidism. Prospective prediction of ophthalmopathy was tested in an independent validation cohort of approximately 19 hyperthyroidism patients and 15 to 17 patients who later progressed to ophthalmopathy. The roughly 90 discovery patients were divided at random into training and test sets in a 7:3 ratio. In several Graves' hyperthyroidism patients, the study also compared T-cell repertoires from thyroid tissue with T-cell repertoires from blood. Once sampling was done, hyperthyroidism patients were given methimazole at a starting dose of 30 mg daily, whereas ophthalmopathy patients were given high-dose intravenous methylprednisolone. TCR Vbeta CDR3 sequencing of some 140 peripheral blood samples (approximately 44 ophthalmopathy, 75 or so hyperthyroidism and around 17 progressor patients) is reported in the paper.

Summary of the overall study and its limitations: In validation, the model predicted progression to ophthalmopathy with approximately 71% sensitivity and about 72% specificity, a median of about 6 months before onset. No statistical method was used to set the sample size in advance, and investigators knew the group allocation. A 13 V-J signature model separated ophthalmopathy from stable hyperthyroidism, with nearly 90% sensitivity and 81.08% specificity in cross-validation and 80%/75% in testing. Most expanded thyroid clonotypes (frequency above 0.001) were also detected in blood, a finding suggesting that blood repertoires may reflect thyroid immune responses.

In its sample, this clonotype was seen many times. Its cognate antigen has yet to be identified. Base qualities are missing; no much larger clone stands one base away. CDR1 and CDR2 are read off the germline V gene as SGHRS and YFSETQ. From V the trimming removes 0 bases and from J it removes 0 bases, while the gene matches leave 7 bases of the junction unaccounted for. From its cysteine to its phenylalanine, the CDR3 spans 17 amino acids. Just the 51-base CDR3 DNA is kept, in frame starting at base 1. The TCR beta CDR3 regions were amplified from the RNA transcripts. For the first round of RT-PCR on the TCR CDR3, the HTBI primer set was used together with the Qiagen OneStep RT-PCR kit. Libraries were constructed in a second round of multiplex PCR, after which size selection and purification were performed. Paired-end sequencing of the libraries was performed with 100 bp reads on an Illumina HiSeq2000. Per the original workflow: SOAPnuke was used to process the raw data, with reads discarded if the reads contained adapters or uncalled bases, had a mean Phred below 15, or lacked an exact constant-primer or identifier match. COPE v1.2.5 was used to merge the high-quality paired reads, and each unique nucleotide sequence was defined as a clonotype. MiTCR v1.1 was used to align the clonotypes against IMGT TRBV, TRBD and TRBJ reference segments. Only V-J combinations with frequency above 0.0001, covering about 99% of repertoires, were analysed. The TCS score was defined as the ratio of F50 (clonal expansion) to E x V (chaos), calculated using BLOSUM62-based TCRdist between CDR3 peptides within each V-J. Welch's t-statistics and random forest reduced 514 V-J features to 13, which were used in a naive Bayes classifier (R e1071). TCRdb reworked the public reads: Q25 trimming with fastp, MiXCR clone assembly, productive beta chains retained. CDR3 protein sequences are deduplicated, and each keeps its most common genes and DNA. The V and J calls were determined by TCRdb, not by the authors. The sample has about 380,000 distinct CDR3 sequences on record, over 11% of them singletons. Clones ranked in the top ten supply roughly 9.6% of the sample.

Stable Graves' hyperthyroidism was defined as no progression to ophthalmopathy during 18 months of follow-up. Hyperthyroidism patients were aged 18 to 65 years and newly diagnosed, with disease duration of less than 2 months. Exclusion was applied to patients with uncontrolled infections, other autoimmune diseases, pregnancy or lactation. Clinical symptoms, serum thyroxine and TRAb, thyroid ultrasound, and orbital computed tomography formed the basis for the diagnoses. Ficoll-Paque density gradient centrifugation was used to isolate PBMCs from around 9.1 ml of fresh peripheral blood. Total RNA was extracted with Trizol reagent, and quality was checked on an Agilent 2100 Bioanalyzer.

Material for sequencing was blood. The clonotype comes from an older woman with Graves' hyperthyroidism. The rearrangement joined TRBV5-1 to TRBJ1-1, with 8 middle bases fitting TRBD1. The CDR3 has the sequence CASSLEGQGYMNTEAFF. The DNA sequence is given as TGCGCCAGCAGCTTGGAAGGACAGGGCTACATGAACACTGAAGCTTTCTTT.